These T cell receptor beta chains were read from a single sample in a study of patients and donors after allogeneic stem cell transplantation. One entry per CDR3 protein results from TCRdb running MiXCR on the RT-PCR reads. The repertoire has approximately 200,000 distinct CDR3 sequences, 38% of them found once; the top ten carry about 9.9%. Input material: blood, either unsorted or a sorted T cell fraction (not recorded which). The receptors here all came from a human donor who was either an allogeneic HSCT recipient or a stem cell or donor lymphocyte infusion donor (not recorded which). It is not recorded whose cells these are; they may come from a transplant donor. CDR3s include the opening cysteine and the closing phenylalanine or tryptophan. D genes are given only for firm matches. Only some rows state a clone size, as once, few, many or a class for expanded clones.

j_gene: TRBJ2-7; v_gene: TRBV3-1; abundance: .; d_gene: TRBD2; CDR3nt: TGTGCCAGCAAACGGGAGGGGACCTACGAGCAGTACTTC; CDR3aa: CASKREGTYEQYF
j_gene: TRBJ2-7; v_gene: TRBV4-1; abundance: .; d_gene: TRBD2; CDR3nt: TGCGCCAGCAGCCAAGTTTCTAGCGGGACCTACGAGCAGTACTTC; CDR3aa: CASSQVSSGTYEQYF
j_gene: TRBJ1-5; v_gene: TRBV7-3; abundance: few; d_gene: TRBD1; CDR3nt: TGTGCCAGCAGCTTAAAATGGGACAGGGTGCGCGTGGGGCCCCAGCATTTT; CDR3aa: CASSLKWDRVRVGPQHF
j_gene: TRBJ2-3; v_gene: TRBV27; abundance: .; d_gene: TRBD2; CDR3nt: TGTGCCAGCAGTTTAAGCGGGGGGAGGCAGTATTTT; CDR3aa: CASSLSGGRQYF
j_gene: TRBJ2-1; v_gene: TRBV20-1; abundance: .; d_gene: TRBD2; CDR3nt: TGCAGTGCTAGAGATCCGAGGACTAGCGGGGGTGAGCAGTTCTTC; CDR3aa: CSARDPRTSGGEQFF
j_gene: TRBJ1-1; v_gene: TRBV27; abundance: .; d_gene: TRBD1; CDR3nt: TGTGCCAGCAGTTTATCCCCGAGACAGGGGAACACTGAAGCTTTCTTT; CDR3aa: CASSLSPRQGNTEAFF
j_gene: TRBJ2-1; v_gene: TRBV9; abundance: .; d_gene: .; CDR3nt: TGTGCCAGCAGCGTAAGGAGGGGCCTGAAGGGGGATGAGCAGTTCTTC; CDR3aa: CASSVRRGLKGDEQFF
j_gene: TRBJ1-1; v_gene: TRBV5-1; abundance: .; d_gene: .; CDR3nt: TGCGCCAGCAGCCAACAGGGATCGATTGCTGAAGCTTTCTTT; CDR3aa: CASSQQGSIAEAFF
j_gene: TRBJ2-7; v_gene: TRBV3-1; abundance: .; d_gene: .; CDR3nt: TGTGCCAGCAGCCCCCGGGCGGACAGCTACGAGCAGTACTTC; CDR3aa: CASSPRADSYEQYF
j_gene: TRBJ1-2; v_gene: TRBV7-8; abundance: .; d_gene: .; CDR3nt: TGTGCCAGCAGCACATTGAAGGGGAACTATGGCTACACCTTC; CDR3aa: CASSTLKGNYGYTF
j_gene: TRBJ2-7; v_gene: TRBV29-1; abundance: .; d_gene: .; CDR3nt: TGCAGCGTTGTATACAGGGCAGGAACCTACGAGCAGTACTTC; CDR3aa: CSVVYRAGTYEQYF
j_gene: TRBJ2-7; v_gene: TRBV15; abundance: .; d_gene: TRBD1; CDR3nt: TGTGCCACTGCTACCGGGACAGCCGAATACGAGCAGTACTTC; CDR3aa: CATATGTAEYEQYF
j_gene: TRBJ1-1; v_gene: TRBV14; abundance: few; d_gene: TRBD1; CDR3nt: TGTGCCAGCAGCACCCTGGACAGGCACGCTGAAGCTTTCTTT; CDR3aa: CASSTLDRHAEAFF
j_gene: TRBJ1-2; v_gene: TRBV7-2; abundance: .; d_gene: .; CDR3nt: TGTGCCAGCAGCCTTGGAGTGCAGGCGTATGGCTACACCTTC; CDR3aa: CASSLGVQAYGYTF
j_gene: TRBJ1-1; v_gene: TRBV7-9; abundance: .; d_gene: TRBD1; CDR3nt: TGTGCCAGCAGCTTAACGACAGGGATCACTGAAGCTTTCTTT; CDR3aa: CASSLTTGITEAFF
j_gene: TRBJ1-2; v_gene: TRBV5-1; abundance: once; d_gene: .; CDR3nt: TGCGCCAGCAGCAACCAAGGGCACGCTACCGGAGGTGGCTACACCTTC; CDR3aa: CASSNQGHATGGGYTF
j_gene: TRBJ1-1; v_gene: TRBV13; abundance: .; d_gene: TRBD1; CDR3nt: TGTGCCAGCAGGGACAGGGGTTCTGAAGCTTTCTTT; CDR3aa: CASRDRGSEAFF
j_gene: TRBJ1-5; v_gene: TRBV10-1; abundance: few; d_gene: .; CDR3nt: TGCGCCAGCAGCCACGGGGGGGATCTGGGTCAGCCCCAGCATTTT; CDR3aa: CASSHGGDLGQPQHF
j_gene: TRBJ2-7; v_gene: TRBV20-1; abundance: .; d_gene: TRBD2; CDR3nt: TGCAGTGCCCAAAGCGGGGGTTTAACCTACGAGCAGTACTTC; CDR3aa: CSAQSGGLTYEQYF
j_gene: TRBJ2-4; v_gene: TRBV15; abundance: .; d_gene: .; CDR3nt: TGTGCCACCAGCAGCACCGGGACATTCAAAAACATTCAGTACTTC; CDR3aa: CATSSTGTFKNIQYF